This TCR beta chain is from a study of T cells in Graves' hyperthyroidism and ophthalmopathy. Study details: Peripheral blood was acquired at first diagnosis, ahead of any therapy whatsoever. The study's findings and limits: Using 13 V-J features, a model discriminated ophthalmopathy from stable hyperthyroidism. Within blood appeared most thyroid clonotypes that had expanded above 0.001.

Regions amplified from RNA transcripts were the TCR beta CDR3 regions. First-round RT-PCR with HTBI primers amplified the TCR CDR3 region. Using its own MiXCR run on the multiplex PCR reads, TCRdb lists one record per CDR3 protein. The table has a few hundred thousand distinct CDR3 sequences, around 17% seen once. In regard to this clonotype: Antigen specificity is unknown.

Absent ophthalmopathy progression within 18 months defined stable Graves' hyperthyroidism. The sequence was obtained from a woman aged 45-65 years with Graves' hyperthyroidism. Sequencing used blood.

The CDR3 spells CASSVVPGGETQYF. Here the CDR3 DNA reads TGTGCCAGCAGCGTAGTGCCGGGGGGAGAGACCCAGTACTTC. This chain joins TRBV9 and TRBJ2-5; 7 nucleotides agree with TRBD2. Germline V gives CDR1 SGDLS, CDR2 YYNGEE. This CDR3 region has 14 residues. V lost 0 bases, J lost 4 bases, and 3 bases stayed unmatched. The full variable domain, in which reference TRBV9 and TRBJ2-5 provide the parts outside the CDR3, is DSGVTQTPKHLITATGQRVTLRCSPRSGDLSVYWYQQSLDQGLQFLIQYYNGEERAKGNILERFSAQQFPDLHSELNLSSLELGDSALYFCASSVVPGGETQYFGPGTRLLVL.